The subject of this entry is one T cell receptor beta chain. Next came a second PCR, run for about 7 to 12 cycles, which used a sample-barcoded 5' primer along with a J-beta primer mix. A template-switch adaptor that had 12 random nucleotides put a tag on each cDNA molecule. TCRdb ran MiXCR on the 5' RACE reads and lists one entry per CDR3 protein. The sample consists of roughly 1,100,000 distinct CDR3 sequences, around 25% of them appearing once. This sample is drawn from a study of blood T cells in healthy people across ages. There are 15 residues in the CDR3. Germline V CDR1 and CDR2: MNHEY, SVGEGT. J was trimmed by 5 bases and V by 5 bases; bases with no gene match: 9. The sample was also reused in another study, on T cells of mothers and their children. That paper notes: A few healthy Caucasian mothers, along with their six children, served as the donors.

The origin of this receptor is a girl aged 2-10 years in good health. The V and J genes are TRBV6-2 or TRBV6-3 and TRBJ2-5; 9 nucleotides line up with TRBD1. What was sequenced was blood. The CDR3: CASSGRQGVRETQYF. The CDR3 nucleotides read TGTGCCAGCAGTGGGCGACAGGGGGTTCGGGAGACCCAGTACTTC.